The 30 T cell receptor beta chains in this list originate from one sample, sequenced in a study of Ad26.COV2.S vaccination and SARS-CoV-2 variants (dated by TCRdb to the early 2020s). What this sample's treatment or condition label stands for: roughly 19 received Ad26.COV2.S at low or high dose, single or two shots; about 5 received placebo; per-sample allocation not given. Repertoires of vaccine and placebo recipients were sequenced from samples taken on day 63 after the first injection. The library was produced with the immunoSEQ multiplex PCR assay. The table was pulled from immuneACCESS by TCRdb, which kept in-frame rearrangements only. Such tables lose some clones; where checked, under half of the loss comes from unresolved V genes, and the rest has no known cause. This sample holds 360,000 or so clones; 75% to 90% were observed only once. 1.9% of the sample rests with the top ten. The sample here was peripheral blood, taken in a trial of Ad26.COV2.S vaccine versus placebo. Receptors originate from a person aged 18 to 59 who received the Ad26.COV2.S COVID-19 vaccine or a placebo.

The chain links TRBV5-1 to TRBJ1-1; tentative D call: TRBD1 (5 bases). Germline-derived CDR1 and CDR2 are SGHRS and YFSETQ. This CDR3 has 14 residues. Trimming removed 4 bases at V and 3 bases at J, with 13 bases between. The CDR3 reads CASSAYGDDTEAFF. The CDR3 DNA reads as TGCGCCAGCAGCGCGTACGGGGACGACACTGAAGCTTTCTTT.

CDR3 protein: CASSSGTPLYGYTF. The CDR3 DNA reads as TGTGCCAGCAGCTCCGGGACTCCCCTATATGGCTACACCTTC. The rearrangement joins TRBV5-8 to TRBJ1-2, with TRBD1 as a possible D gene (5 bases). The CDR3 runs to 14 residues. CDR1 is SGHTS, CDR2 YDEGEE, per germline. Trimming stripped 3 bases from V and 5 bases from J, with 14 bases between.

V usage is TRBV11-2 and J usage is TRBJ2-7; D not resolved. V shed 5 bases and J shed 3 bases, with 17 bases lying between them. CDR1 is SGHAT, CDR2 FQNNGV, per germline. CDR3 length: 15 residues. The CDR3 loop reads CASSPPRRFDYEQYF. CDR3 DNA: TGTGCCAGCAGCCCTCCCCGACGGTTTGACTACGAGCAGTACTTC.

The rearrangement joins TRBV4-1 to TRBJ2-1; D unclear. Germline V gene sequence: CDR1 MGHRA, CDR2 YSYEKL. The CDR3 spans 17 residues. V was pared by 4 bases and J by 7 bases, with 23 bases between. As DNA, the CDR3 is TGCGCCAGCAGCCGGGCTCAAACTACCCCTTATTTGAATGAGCAGTTCTTC. Translated, it gives CASSRAQTTPYLNEQFF.

The chain uses TRBV7-9 and TRBJ2-7; 9 nucleotides line up with TRBD2. The junction had 5 bases not matched to a gene; V was cut back by 5 bases and J by 0 bases. The V gene's germline CDR1 is SEHNR and CDR2 FQNEAQ (reference sequence). This CDR3 is built from 15 residues. This CDR3 reads CASSISGRSSYEQYF. CDR3 DNA: TGTGCCAGCAGCATTAGCGGGAGAAGCTCCTACGAGCAGTACTTC.

V usage is TRBV4-1 and J usage is TRBJ1-5, with D unclear. Trimming shortened V by 4 bases and J by 0 bases, and 10 bases separated the two germline ends. The CDR3 has 15 residues. CDR1 MGHRA and CDR2 YSYEKL come from the germline V gene. CDR3 region: CASSPRDISNQPQHF. The DNA for the CDR3 is TGCGCCAGCAGCCCTAGAGACATTAGCAATCAGCCCCAGCATTTT.

This chain links TRBV11-1 with TRBJ1-1; D remains ambiguous. V lost 0 bases and J 3 bases, leaving 11 bases between the germline ends. Germline values: CDR1 SGHAT, CDR2 FQDESV (reference sequence). This CDR3 is 15 amino acids long. Here the CDR3 reads CASSLAAYGDTEAFF. The CDR3 bases are TGTGCCAGCAGCTTAGCGGCCTACGGGGACACTGAAGCTTTCTTT.

The chain is built from TRBV5-4 and TRBJ2-7, with 9 bases fitting TRBD2. With V trimmed by 1 base and J by 5 bases, 7 bases remained unmatched. There are 15 residues in the CDR3. Germline CDR1 SGHNT, CDR2 YYREEE (reference sequence). The CDR3 spells CASSLKAGGRDEQYF. DNA of the CDR3: TGTGCCAGCAGCTTGAAAGCGGGGGGAAGAGACGAGCAGTACTTC.

This clone appeared once. The CDR3 DNA reads as TGTGCCACCTCGGGACAGAATCAGCCCCAGCATTTT. This sequence encodes CATSGQNQPQHF. V usage is TRBV15 and J usage is TRBJ1-5; 7 bases agree with TRBD1. CDR1 and CDR2 (germline): LNHNV, YYDKDF (reference sequence). CDR3 size: 12 residues. V dropped 8 bases and J dropped 4; count of bases not matched to a gene: 2.

The chain employs TRBV6-5 and TRBJ2-1, with D maybe TRBD2 (6 bases). Germline V gives CDR1 MNHEY, CDR2 SVGAGI. The CDR3 sequence is 14 residues long. V was cut by 6 bases and J by 4 bases, with 13 bases left in between. In DNA form, the CDR3 reads TGTGCCAGCAGATATAGCGGTCCATACAATGAGCAGTTCTTC. Its protein is CASRYSGPYNEQFF.

V usage is TRBV3-1 (or the pseudogene TRBV3-2) and J usage is TRBJ1-1; unclear D gene. The CDR3 runs to 14 residues. V lost 4 bases and J lost 1, with 10 bases in between. Germline CDR1 LGHDT, CDR2 YNNKEL (reference sequence). The chain's CDR3 is CASSLIGGNTEAFF. CDR3 sequence (DNA): TGTGCCAGCAGCCTAATAGGCGGGAACACTGAAGCTTTCTTT.

The chain carries TRBV11-1 and TRBJ1-6; D ambiguous. In germline, CDR1 is SGHAT, CDR2 FQDESV (reference sequence). This CDR3 has 12 residues. Trimming stripped 4 bases from V and 7 bases from J, with 5 bases between. The CDR3 region has the DNA TGTGCCAGCAGCTACCTAAATTCACCCCTCCACTTT. Its protein product is CASSYLNSPLHF.

V gene TRBV11-3 combines with J gene TRBJ1-2; D may be TRBD1 (5 bases). V lost 1 base and J lost 0, with 9 bases in between. CDR1 and CDR2 from the germline V gene are SGHNT and YENEEA. This CDR3 has 15 amino acids. CDR3 region: CASSLGQGSNYGYTF. CDR3 nucleotides: TGTGCCAGCAGCTTAGGGCAGGGATCTAACTATGGCTACACCTTC.

V gene TRBV5-1 combines with J gene TRBJ1-2; 7 bases align to TRBD1. The CDR3 covers 13 residues. CDR1 is SGHRS and CDR2 is YFSETQ in the germline V gene. V dropped 4 bases and J dropped 4; count of bases not matched to a gene: 4. The CDR3 sequence: CASSGTAGYGYTF. In DNA form, the CDR3 reads TGCGCCAGCAGCGGGACAGCGGGCTATGGCTACACCTTC.

The rearrangement joins TRBV5-1 to TRBJ2-5, with 8 bases aligning to TRBD1. The ends lost 3 bases at V and 4 bases at J; junction bases unmatched: 5. The CDR3 runs to 14 residues. CDR1 is SGHRS, CDR2 YFSETQ, per germline. CDR3 nucleotides: TGCGCCAGCAGCTCCAGGGGGCTGGGAGAGACCCAGTACTTC. It translates to CASSSRGLGETQYF.

This CDR3 is CASSQDRGEQYF. The CDR3 DNA reads as TGTGCCAGCAGCCAAGATCGGGGCGAGCAGTACTTC. The chain recombines TRBV3-1 (or the pseudogene TRBV3-2) with TRBJ2-7, with D perhaps matching TRBD2 (5 bases). Trimming removed 0 bases at V and 6 bases at J, with 6 bases between. The CDR3 spans 12 residues. Germline-derived CDR1 and CDR2 are LGHDT and YNNKEL (reference sequence).

The chain carries TRBV20-1 and TRBJ2-4, with 9 bases fitting TRBD2. The length of the CDR3 is 15 residues. Germline CDR1 DFQATT, CDR2 SNEGSKA (reference sequence). J was trimmed by 8 bases and V by 6 bases; bases with no gene match: 14. The CDR3: CSASPPWRGGDIQYF. The CDR3 bases are TGCAGTGCAAGTCCCCCTTGGCGGGGGGGGGACATTCAGTACTTC.

This clone was recorded once. The J gene is TRBJ2-5, the V gene TRBV27, with TRBD1 as a possible D gene (5 bases). This CDR3 has 14 residues. Germline loops: CDR1 MNHEY, CDR2 SMNVEV (reference sequence). Trimming removed 6 bases from V and 4 bases from J, with 15 bases in between. CDR3 sequence (DNA): TGTGCCAGCAGCCTAACCTTTCAGGGAGAGACCCAGTACTTC. Encoded protein: CASSLTFQGETQYF.

The rearrangement joins TRBV12-5 to TRBJ2-2; D is unresolved. V lost 5 bases and J 4 bases, leaving 5 bases between the germline ends. The CDR3 loop spans 12 amino acids. Germline CDR1 LGHNT, CDR2 FRNRAP. CDR3 sequence: CASGPLTGELFF. The CDR3 bases are TGTGCTAGTGGTCCGCTCACCGGGGAGCTGTTTTTT. Filled out from reference TRBV12-5 and TRBJ2-2, the complete variable domain reads DARVTQTPRHKVTEMGQEVTMRCQPILGHNTVFWYRQTMMQGLELLAYFRNRAPLDDSGMPKDRFSAEMPDATLATLKIQPSEPRDSAVYFCASGPLTGELFFGEGSRLTVL.

The chain is built from TRBV12-5 and TRBJ1-1, with 9 bases that match TRBD1. The V gene's germline CDR1 is LGHNT and CDR2 FRNRAP. This CDR3 comprises 15 residues. The V segment lost 5 bases and the J segment 3 bases; nucleotides outside the gene matches: 7. CDR3 region: CASGKDRGLYTEAFF. CDR3 DNA sequence: TGTGCTAGTGGTAAGGACAGGGGCTTGTACACTGAAGCTTTCTTT.

The chain uses TRBV24-1 and TRBJ2-1, with 10 bases matching TRBD2. J lost 7 bases, V lost 4 bases, and 9 bases had no gene match. Germline-derived CDR1 and CDR2 are KGHDR and SFDVKD. CDR3 length: 16 amino acids. CDR3 residues: CATSDRLAGRENEQFF. For the CDR3, the DNA is TGTGCCACCAGTGACCGACTAGCGGGCCGGGAGAATGAGCAGTTCTTC.

The genes are TRBV30 and TRBJ1-1, with D possibly matching TRBD1 (5 bases). This CDR3 region has 11 residues. V dropped 0 bases and J dropped 10 bases, with 9 bases sitting between them. CDR1 and CDR2 (germline): GTSNPN, SVGIG (reference sequence). The CDR3 reads CAWSVRGTAFF. CDR3 sequence (DNA): TGTGCCTGGAGTGTACGAGGGACAGCTTTCTTT.

About this clone: The junction and the germline gene differ at one end; a read error may be behind it. This chain uses TRBV19 with TRBJ2-5; D unclear. Germline-derived CDR1 and CDR2 are LNHDA and SQIVND (reference sequence). This CDR3 has 8 amino acids. This CDR3 reads CASTREDF. CDR3 bases: TGTGCCAGTACCCGCGAGGACTTC.

The rearrangement uses TRBV28 and TRBJ2-5, with 9 nucleotides matching TRBD2. The germline gives CDR1 MDHEN, CDR2 SYDVKM. V shed 5 bases, J shed 2 bases, and the junction held 3 bases outside the gene matches. This CDR3 is built from 14 residues. The DNA of the CDR3 is TGTGCCAGCAGTCTAGCGGGAAAGCAAGAGACCCAGTACTTC. Translation gives CASSLAGKQETQYF.

The chain has TRBV15 and TRBJ2-5, with D uncertain. There are 15 residues in the CDR3. V lost 0 bases and J 0 bases, leaving 8 bases between the germline ends. Germline V CDR1 and CDR2: LNHNV, YYDKDF (reference sequence). This chain's CDR3 is CATSRDRQHQETQYF. Here the CDR3 DNA reads TGTGCCACCAGCAGAGATCGGCAGCACCAAGAGACCCAGTACTTC.

The chain employs TRBV7-9 and TRBJ1-6, with D unclear. V lost 3 bases, J lost 7 bases, and 13 bases lay in between. The CDR3 is 15 amino acids. Germline CDR1 reads SEHNR; CDR2 reads FQNEAQ (reference sequence). As DNA, the CDR3 is TGTGCCAGCAGCTTGATTGGGGAACGGAATTCACCCCTCCACTTT. It encodes CASSLIGERNSPLHF.

In its sample, this clone was seen a few times. V usage is TRBV7-3 and J usage is TRBJ1-1; 8 nucleotides match TRBD1. The CDR3 is made up of 13 amino acids. The V gene end was trimmed by 5 bases and the J gene end by 8 bases; junction bases not matched to a gene: 7. Per germline, CDR1 SGHTA and CDR2 FQGTGA. The CDR3 sequence is CASSPDRDHEAFF. The CDR3 bases are TGTGCCAGCAGCCCGGACAGGGACCACGAAGCTTTCTTT.

CDR3 loop: CASSNLEGASGNTIYF. The CDR3 region has the DNA TGTGCCAGCAGTAACCTTGAGGGGGCCTCTGGAAACACCATATATTTT. This chain uses TRBV27 with TRBJ1-3; 7 nucleotides match TRBD1. The J segment lost 0 bases and the V segment lost 5 bases, leaving 7 bases of the junction unmatched. The V gene's germline CDR1 is MNHEY and CDR2 SMNVEV (reference sequence). The CDR3 length is 16 residues.

The V and J genes are TRBV7-6 and TRBJ1-6; 10 bases fit TRBD1. The CDR3 runs to 17 residues. Germline CDR1 reads SGHVS; CDR2 reads FNYEAQ. V lost 1 base and J lost 8; bases outside the gene matches: 8. CDR3 amino acids: CASSLEPGTGVYSPLHF. In nucleotides, the CDR3 is TGTGCCAGCAGCTTAGAGCCCGGGACAGGGGTGTATTCACCCCTCCACTTT. Full variable domain (remainder filled in from reference TRBV7-6 and TRBJ1-6): GAGVSQSPRYKVTKRGQDVALRCDPISGHVSLYWYRQALGQGPEFLTYFNYEAQQDKSGLPNDRFSAERPEGSISTLTIQRTEQRDSAMYRCASSLEPGTGVYSPLHFGNGTRLTVT.

The V gene is TRBV20-1, the J gene TRBJ1-1; tentatively, D is TRBD1 (6 bases). CDR1 and CDR2 from the germline V gene are DFQATT and SNEGSKA (reference sequence). This CDR3 is 11 amino acids long. The CDR3 sequence is CRAGQPTEAFF. As DNA, the CDR3 is TGCAGGGCCGGACAGCCCACTGAAGCTTTCTTT.